Presented here are 21 T cell receptor beta chains from one specimen sequenced in a study of cytomegalovirus exposure and HLA in healthy donors. The protocol was immunoSEQ multiplex PCR, while the TCRdb copy is restricted to in-frame clones and leaves out a portion. The sample has about 71,000 clones, less than 95% seen once. The sequenced sample was PBMCs. The receptors were gathered from a woman aged 18-29 years in good health and CMV-seronegative.

This sequence joins TRBV5-1 and TRBJ2-7; 10 bases align to TRBD2. In germline, CDR1 is SGHRS, CDR2 YFSETQ. V gave up 4 bases and J gave up 1 base; unmatched junction bases: 5. The CDR3 consists of 15 residues. Written as DNA, the CDR3 is TGCGCCAGCAGCCTCCAGCGGGGGGGATCCTACGAGCAGTACTTC. Translation gives CASSLQRGGSYEQYF.

V usage is TRBV7-2 and J usage is TRBJ2-2, with 10 bases lining up with TRBD1. Per the germline V gene, CDR1 is SGHTA and CDR2 is FQGNSA. CDR3 size: 15 residues. Trimming at V came to 5 bases and at J to 6 bases, leaving 6 bases not matched to a gene. The DNA of the CDR3 is TGTGCCAGCAGCCCCGGGACAGGGGTGTCCGGGGAGCTGTTTTTT. Its translation: CASSPGTGVSGELFF.

The chain employs TRBV7-2 and TRBJ1-1; D is undetermined. The CDR3 sequence is 13 residues long. V was trimmed by 1 base and J by 3 bases, leaving 6 bases between them. Germline CDR1 and CDR2: SGHTA and FQGNSA. The CDR3 loop reads CASSLVEDTEAFF. CDR3 sequence (DNA): TGTGCCAGCAGCTTAGTTGAGGACACTGAAGCTTTCTTT.

V and J are TRBV5-4 and TRBJ2-6, with TRBD1 identical over 12 bases. V was pared by 3 bases and J by 4 bases, with 5 bases of the junction left unmatched. CDR1 is SGHNT, CDR2 YYREEE, per germline (reference sequence). This CDR3 is built from 17 residues. CDR3 protein: CASSSGQGAGGANVLTF. The CDR3 DNA reads as TGTGCCAGCAGCTCGGGACAGGGGGCGGGCGGGGCCAACGTCCTGACTTTC.

The CDR3 nucleotides are TGCGCCAGCAGCCAGGACAGCGCGGTCCTATATGGCTACACCTTC. Its translation is CASSQDSAVLYGYTF. V gene TRBV4-3 combines with J gene TRBJ1-2; D is perhaps TRBD1 (6 bases). Trimming shortened V by 3 bases and J by 5 bases, and 16 bases separated the two germline ends. The CDR3 has 15 residues. Germline assignment: CDR1 LGHNA and CDR2 YSLEER.

The V call is TRBV19, the J call TRBJ2-6; no reliable D call. The length of the CDR3 is 18 residues. The V end was cut by 3 bases, the J end by 0 bases, with 15 bases between. The germline V gene has CDR1 LNHDA and CDR2 SQIVND (reference sequence). CDR3 nucleotides: TGTGCCAGTAGTATTGAAGAACAGTCCTACTCTGGGGCCAACGTCCTGACTTTC. Translating it yields CASSIEEQSYSGANVLTF.

This clone was detected only once. The chain combines TRBV7-2 with TRBJ2-1; D gene ambiguous. Trimming left V 1 base short and J 4 bases short, with 5 bases between. Germline-derived CDR1 and CDR2 are SGHTA and FQGNSA. CDR3 length equals 13 residues. The CDR3 region has the DNA TGTGCCAGCAGCTTAGTTATGTACAATGAGCAGTTCTTC. Protein: CASSLVMYNEQFF.

The rearrangement uses TRBV7-3 and TRBJ2-1; D not resolved. CDR1 and CDR2 from the germline V gene are SGHTA and FQGTGA. This CDR3 contains 14 residues. V was trimmed by 2 bases and J by 8 bases, leaving 13 bases between them. In DNA, the CDR3 is TGTGCCAGCAGCTTAGGCCACAGAGTCGATGAGCAGTTCTTC. Translation: CASSLGHRVDEQFF.

This clone appeared a single time. The gene calls are TRBV5-1 and TRBJ2-6, with TRBD1 matching 9 bases. V was clipped by 6 bases and J by 0 bases; unmatched bases: 7. This CDR3 spans 17 amino acids. Germline CDR1 reads SGHRS; CDR2 reads YFSETQ. The CDR3 is CASKGTGLRSGANVLTF. DNA for the CDR3: TGCGCCAGCAAGGGGACAGGGCTACGCTCTGGGGCCAACGTCCTGACTTTC.

The chain is built from TRBV7-9 and TRBJ2-3; 8 bases fit TRBD2. CDR1 SEHNR and CDR2 FQNEAQ come from the germline V gene (reference sequence). V was clipped by 2 bases and J by 6 bases; unmatched bases: 4. The CDR3 totals 14 residues. CDR3 protein: CASSLLSGSDTQYF. For the CDR3, the DNA is TGTGCCAGCAGCTTATTGAGCGGGAGTGATACGCAGTATTTT. Full variable domain (remainder filled in from reference TRBV7-9 and TRBJ2-3): DTGVSQNPRHKITKRGQNVTFRCDPISEHNRLYWYRQTLGQGPEFLTYFQNEAQLEKSRLLSDRFSAERPKGSFSTLEIQRTEQGDSAMYLCASSLLSGSDTQYFGPGTRLTVL.

The chain links TRBV27 to TRBJ1-6; TRBD1 might be the D (5 bases). Trimming cost V 9 bases and J 6 bases, with 15 bases left between them. This CDR3 comprises 14 residues. Germline CDR1 is MNHEY and CDR2 is SMNVEV (reference sequence). CDR3 sequence (DNA): TGTGCCAGTAAGTTGGGCAGGGCTAATTCACCCCTCCACTTT. The encoded protein is CASKLGRANSPLHF.

This chain joins TRBV4-2 and TRBJ1-1; TRBD1 might be the D (5 bases). The CDR3 is 15 residues long. With 3 bases removed from V and 0 bases from J, the gap between germline ends came to 11 bases. The germline gives CDR1 LGHNA, CDR2 YNFKEQ. The CDR3 nucleotides are TGTGCCAGCAGCCAGAACTGGGGCATGAACACTGAAGCTTTCTTT. It yields the protein CASSQNWGMNTEAFF.

For this clone: Its ends do not fully match the called genes, so a read error is possible. The chain is built from TRBV28 and TRBJ1-4; D remains ambiguous. Germline V CDR1 and CDR2: MDHEN, SYDVKM. The length of the CDR3 is 13 residues. CDR3 nucleotides: TGTGCCACCAGTAGCAGGTTTAATGAAAAACTGTTTTTT. Translation: CATSSRFNEKLFF.

J is TRBJ2-7 and V is TRBV11-2, with TRBD1 as a possible D gene (5 bases). The CDR3 contains 12 residues. Trimming left V 3 bases short and J 6 bases short, with 9 bases between. Per germline, CDR1 SGHAT and CDR2 FQNNGV. CDR3: CASSFQGSEQYF. CDR3 bases: TGTGCCAGCAGCTTCCAGGGTTCCGAGCAGTACTTC.

The chain uses TRBV5-4 and TRBJ2-1; 10 positions agree with TRBD2. V lost 4 bases to trimming and J lost 5 bases; unmatched junction nucleotides: 6. The CDR3 totals 15 residues. The germline V gene encodes CDR1 SGHNT and CDR2 YYREEE (reference sequence). The CDR3 bases are TGTGCCAGCAGCCAATCTAGCGGGAGCCACAATGAGCAGTTCTTC. Translating it yields CASSQSSGSHNEQFF. Looking up the rest from reference TRBV5-4 and TRBJ2-1 gives the full variable domain: ETGVTQSPTHLIKTRGQQVTLRCSSQSGHNTVSWYQQALGQGPQFIFQYYREEENGRGNFPPRFSGLQFPNYSSELNVNALELDDSALYLCASSQSSGSHNEQFFGPGTRLTVL.

The rearrangement joins TRBV4-2 to TRBJ2-3, with a weak D call TRBD2 (5 bases). CDR1 LGHNA and CDR2 YNFKEQ come from the germline V gene. This CDR3 has 15 residues. Between the trimmed V and J ends, which lost 1 base and 4 bases, there was a span of 12 bases. CDR3 sequence reads: CASSQVVGRADTQYF. The DNA of the CDR3 is TGTGCCAGCAGCCAAGTCGTCGGGCGGGCAGATACGCAGTATTTT.

Here the CDR3 DNA reads TGTGCCATCAGTGAGTCTCTAGGGAGGAGGACTGAAGCTTTCTTT. Protein sequence: CAISESLGRRTEAFF. J is TRBJ1-1 and V is TRBV10-3, with no clear D. The germline CDR1 and CDR2 sequences are ENHRY and SYGVKD. Trimming removed 0 bases from V and 5 bases from J, with 13 bases in between. The CDR3 runs 15 residues.

J is TRBJ2-1 and V is TRBV2; the match to TRBD1 covers 9 bases. The CDR3 loop spans 18 amino acids. Unmatched junction bases numbered 11, after V lost 5 bases and J lost 0 bases. Germline assignment: CDR1 SNHLY and CDR2 FYNNEI. This CDR3 is CASSHNPGTGSSYNEQFF. The CDR3 nucleotides read TGTGCCAGCAGTCACAACCCCGGGACAGGGAGCTCCTACAATGAGCAGTTCTTC. Full variable domain (missing parts from reference TRBV2 and TRBJ2-1): EPEVTQTPSHQVTQMGQEVILRCVPISNHLYFYWYRQILGQKVEFLVSFYNNEISEKSEIFDDQFSVERPDGSNFTLKIRSTKLEDSAMYFCASSHNPGTGSSYNEQFFGPGTRLTVL.

The chain combines TRBV11-2 with TRBJ2-3, with D perhaps TRBD1 (6 bases). The CDR3 contains 15 residues. Germline V gene lookup returns CDR1 SGHAT and CDR2 FQNNGV. The V and J ends lost 1 base and 3 bases respectively, with 11 bases between them. CDR3 bases: TGTGCCAGCAGCTTAGGGGGGCTAGTTACAGATACGCAGTATTTT. Translation: CASSLGGLVTDTQYF.

V is TRBV7-3 and J is TRBJ2-2, with TRBD2 identical over 12 bases. Germline V gene sequence: CDR1 SGHTA, CDR2 FQGTGA. V shed 1 base and J 4 bases; nucleotides not matched to a gene: 4. This CDR3 region has 17 residues. CDR3 protein: CASSLNPTSGGTGELFF. CDR3 bases: TGTGCCAGCAGCTTAAACCCGACTAGCGGGGGCACCGGGGAGCTGTTTTTT.

V usage is TRBV5-4 and J usage is TRBJ1-1; tentative D call: TRBD1 (6 bases). The V end was cut by 4 bases, the J end by 1 base, with 8 bases between. Germline assignment: CDR1 SGHNT and CDR2 YYREEE (reference sequence). This CDR3 is built from 13 residues. CDR3 residues: CASSQQGNTEAFF. The CDR3 DNA reads TGTGCCAGCAGCCAACAGGGGAACACTGAAGCTTTCTTT.